The clone carrying this TCR beta chain was detected many times. The antigen remains unidentified. A process of 5'RACE template switching, which added a universal primer site and UMIs, was used to make TCR cDNA. TCRdb analysed the 5' RACE reads with MiXCR anew, one entry per CDR3 protein. The top ten clones hold 15% to 20% of a sample with approximately 240,000 distinct CDR3 sequences, about 3.5% of them seen once. V lost 2 bases, J lost 2 bases, and 13 bases lay in between. Per germline, CDR1 KGHDR and CDR2 SFDVKD. The CDR3 is 16 residues long. These data are taken from a study of T cells after yellow fever vaccination. Notes on the study in general: Primary-vaccination clones mostly resurfaced post-booster (under 98% CD4, about 87% CD8).

The clonotype comes from a young man who received the YFV17D yellow fever vaccine. Sequenced here: PBMCs, sampled 15 days after the yellow fever booster vaccination. The V gene is TRBV24-1, the J gene TRBJ2-3; TRBD2 might be the D (6 bases). This CDR3 reads CATSDSKTSPTDTQYF. As DNA, the CDR3 is TGTGCCACCAGTGATTCAAAGACTAGTCCCACAGATACGCAGTATTTT.